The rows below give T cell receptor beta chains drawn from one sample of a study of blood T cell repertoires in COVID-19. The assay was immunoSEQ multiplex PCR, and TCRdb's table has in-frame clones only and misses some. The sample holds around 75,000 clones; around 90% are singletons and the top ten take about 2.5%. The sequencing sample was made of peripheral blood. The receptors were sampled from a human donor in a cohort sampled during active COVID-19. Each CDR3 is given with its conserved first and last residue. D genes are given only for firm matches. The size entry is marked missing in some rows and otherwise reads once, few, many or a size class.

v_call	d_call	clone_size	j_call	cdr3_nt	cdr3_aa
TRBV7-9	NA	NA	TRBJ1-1	TGTGCCAGCAGCTTAGAGACAGCCAACACTGAAGCTTTCTTT	CASSLETANTEAFF
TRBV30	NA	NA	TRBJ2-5	TGTGCCTGCAGTAAGTCAGGAGGGGAAGAGACCCAGTACTTC	CACSKSGGEETQYF
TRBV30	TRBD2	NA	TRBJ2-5	TGTGGCTGGAGGGCAGCTAGCGGACAAGAGACCCAGTACTTC	CGWRAASGQETQYF
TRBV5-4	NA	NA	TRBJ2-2	TGTGCCAGCAGCTCCCCGGCCGACACCTACACCGGGGAGCTGTTTTTT	CASSSPADTYTGELFF
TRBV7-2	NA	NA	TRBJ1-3	TGTGCCAGCGGCCCGGACAGCCATTTGTCCGGAAACACCATATATTTT	CASGPDSHLSGNTIYF
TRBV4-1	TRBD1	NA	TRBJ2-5	TGCGCCAGCAGCCGACTCCGGGACAGCCCCTCCCGGGTCCAAGAGACCCAGTACTTC	CASSRLRDSPSRVQETQYF
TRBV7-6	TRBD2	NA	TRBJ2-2	TGTGCCAGCAGCTCCCTAGCGGGGGGGCGCGCCGGGGAGCTGTTTTTT	CASSSLAGGRAGELFF
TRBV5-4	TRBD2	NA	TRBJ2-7	TGTGCCAGCTCGACTAGCGGCACCTACGAGCAGTACTTC	CASSTSGTYEQYF
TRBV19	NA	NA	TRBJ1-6	TGTGCCAGTAGTACAACAGGGCGCTCACCCCTCCACTTT	CASSTTGRSPLHF
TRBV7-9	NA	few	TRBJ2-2	TGTGCCAGCAGCTTAGACAGGGTTTACACCGGGGAGCTGTTTTTT	CASSLDRVYTGELFF
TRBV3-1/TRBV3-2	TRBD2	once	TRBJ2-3	TGTGCCAGCAGCACCTCAAGCCAGACTAGCCGTAGCACAGATACGCAGTATTTT	CASSTSSQTSRSTDTQYF
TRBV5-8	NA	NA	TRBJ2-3	TGTGCCAGCAGCTTCGGACAAGGAGTTAGCACAGATACGCAGTATTTT	CASSFGQGVSTDTQYF
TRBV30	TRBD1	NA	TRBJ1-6	TGTGCCTGGGCAGGGGGCTTTGATTCACCCCTCCACTTT	CAWAGGFDSPLHF
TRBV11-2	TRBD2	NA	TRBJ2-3	TGTGCCAGCAGCCCCTCAGCTAGCGGGCAGTGGGGTACGCAGTATTTT	CASSPSASGQWGTQYF
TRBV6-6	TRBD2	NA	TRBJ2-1	TGTGCCAGCAAGGGTATAGCGGGGGGGCCCTATGAGCAGTTCTTC	CASKGIAGGPYEQFF
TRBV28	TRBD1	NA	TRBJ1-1	TGTGCCAGCTCCGGATCCGGGACAGGGGGCACTGAAGCTTTCTTT	CASSGSGTGGTEAFF
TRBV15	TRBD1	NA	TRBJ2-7	TGTGCCACCAGCAGAGCGACAGGGCTCGAGCAGTACTTC	CATSRATGLEQYF
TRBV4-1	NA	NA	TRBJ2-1	TGCGCCAGCAGCCAAGATCGGGCCAGGGGAATAGGTGAGCAGTTCTTC	CASSQDRARGIGEQFF
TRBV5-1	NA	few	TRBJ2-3	TGCGCCAGCAGCTTGGCCCAGGGCACAGATACGCAGTATTTT	CASSLAQGTDTQYF
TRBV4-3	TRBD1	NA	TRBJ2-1	TGCGCCAGCAGCCATCAAACCCTATCGGGGACAGGGCCTTACAATGAGCAGTTCTTC	CASSHQTLSGTGPYNEQFF
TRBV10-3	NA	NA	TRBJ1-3	TGTGCCATCACTTCCGGGTCCTACTCTGGAAACACCATATATTTT	CAITSGSYSGNTIYF
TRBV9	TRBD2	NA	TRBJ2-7	TGTGCCAGCAGCGTAGCCCCCCGGCTCCTAGCGGGAGAGACCTACGAGCAGTACTTC	CASSVAPRLLAGETYEQYF
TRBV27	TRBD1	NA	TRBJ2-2	TGTGCCAGCAGTTTGGGACAGGGGAACACCGGGGAGCTGTTTTTT	CASSLGQGNTGELFF
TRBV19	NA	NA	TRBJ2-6	TGTGCCAGTAGTATTAGTAAGGCCAACGTCCTGACTTTC	CASSISKANVLTF
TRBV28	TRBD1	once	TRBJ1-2	TGTGCCAGCAGCTCTAGACAGGGGCCCTTTACTAACTATGGCTACACCTTC	CASSSRQGPFTNYGYTF
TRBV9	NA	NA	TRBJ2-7	TGTGCCAGCAGCTCTCTTGAGATACCCTACGAGCAGTACTTC	CASSSLEIPYEQYF
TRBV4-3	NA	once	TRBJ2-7	TGCGCCAGCAGCCAAGATTCAGGGACAACAGTGTACGAGCAGTACTTC	CASSQDSGTTVYEQYF
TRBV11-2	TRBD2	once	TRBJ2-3	TGTGCCAGCAGCTTAGCCTCGTCTAGCGGGAGCACAGATACGCAGTATTTT	CASSLASSSGSTDTQYF
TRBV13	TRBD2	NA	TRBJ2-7	TGTGCCACCCGACTAGCGGGGGACCCCTACGAGCAGTACTTC	CATRLAGDPYEQYF
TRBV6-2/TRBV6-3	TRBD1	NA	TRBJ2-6	TGTGCCAGCAGTTACGGGACAGCCTTCTCTGGGGCCAACGTCCTGACTTTC	CASSYGTAFSGANVLTF
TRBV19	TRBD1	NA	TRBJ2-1	TGTGCCAGTACCCCCCCGGGACAGTCTTACAATGAGCAGTTCTTC	CASTPPGQSYNEQFF
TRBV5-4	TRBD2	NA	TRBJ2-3	TGTGCCAGCAGCTTGTCAACTAGCGGGGCAGATACGCAGTATTTT	CASSLSTSGADTQYF
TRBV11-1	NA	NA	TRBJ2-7	TGTGCCAGCAGCTTAGAAGGCGGTGGACTACCCTACGAGCAGTACTTC	CASSLEGGGLPYEQYF
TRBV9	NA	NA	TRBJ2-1	TGTGCCAGCAGCGCCGCTAGCCCGAGGGATGAGCAGTTCTTC	CASSAASPRDEQFF
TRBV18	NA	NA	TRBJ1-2	TGTGCCAGCTCACCGGCCGAATTGACAGGTCGGTATGGCTACACCTTC	CASSPAELTGRYGYTF
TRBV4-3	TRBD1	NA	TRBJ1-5	TGCGCCAGCAGCCTTGACAGGGAGGCTCAGCCCCAGCATTTT	CASSLDREAQPQHF